The 26 T cell receptor beta chains below were found in one sample sequenced in a study of OX40 agonist ivuxolimab in advanced cancers. Here immunoSEQ multiplex PCR was the method, and the copy in TCRdb shows in-frame clones only, minus some. Of tens of thousands of clones detected, over 80% appear once; the ten largest clones hold around 2%. Here the sequenced sample was CD4+ or CD8+ T cells sorted from blood, taken in a trial of the OX40 agonist ivuxolimab. The receptors shown here come from an adult with an advanced solid tumor such as melanoma, head and neck, liver or kidney cancer.

The chain combines TRBV6-5 with TRBJ1-2, with 8 positions matching TRBD1. The junction had 2 bases not matched to a gene; V was cut back by 4 bases and J by 4 bases. Per the germline V gene, CDR1 is MNHEY and CDR2 is SVGAGI. The CDR3 covers 13 residues. The CDR3 coding sequence is TGTGCCAGCAGTTTGACAGGGGCCTATGGCTACACCTTC. This sequence encodes CASSLTGAYGYTF.

In its sample, this clone was seen once. The chain uses TRBV2 and TRBJ2-1; 14 nucleotides align to TRBD2. The CDR3 has 15 amino acids. Germline lookup yields CDR1 SNHLY and CDR2 FYNNEI. The J segment lost 8 bases and the V segment lost 6 bases, leaving 6 bases of the junction unmatched. The CDR3 nucleotides are TGTGCCAGCAGAGCCGGGACTAGCGGGAGCGATGAGCAGTTCTTC. It translates to CASRAGTSGSDEQFF.

V and J are TRBV5-1 and TRBJ2-3; 9 bases are a match to TRBD2. The trim removed 0 bases at V and 0 bases at J, leaving 8 bases unmatched. Germline loops: CDR1 SGHRS, CDR2 YFSETQ. The CDR3 is 18 amino acids. CDR3 protein: CASSLGLAAYTSTDTQYF. The CDR3 DNA reads TGCGCCAGCAGCTTGGGACTAGCGGCCTACACTAGCACAGATACGCAGTATTTT.

The V call is TRBV19, the J call TRBJ2-4; tentatively, D is TRBD2 (5 bases). Per the germline V gene, CDR1 is LNHDA and CDR2 is SQIVND (reference sequence). The germline V and J ends were trimmed by 0 bases and 4 bases, with 16 bases remaining between them. The CDR3 extends over 17 amino acids. In DNA, the CDR3 is TGTGCCAGTAGTATAGATCTGGGTTTGGGAGAAAAAAACATTCAGTACTTC. Protein sequence: CASSIDLGLGEKNIQYF.

This chain uses TRBV5-4 with TRBJ2-2, with TRBD2 matching over 11 bases. Germline V gives CDR1 SGHNT, CDR2 YYREEE (reference sequence). Trimming cost V 3 bases and J 5 bases; bases outside gene matches: 9. The CDR3 covers 17 residues. In nucleotides, the CDR3 is TGTGCCAGCAGCTCCCCAACTAGCGGGAGTATTACCGGGGAGCTGTTTTTT. Amino acid sequence: CASSSPTSGSITGELFF.

This chain connects TRBV7-3 to TRBJ2-7; D unclear. CDR3 length: 13 amino acids. Per germline, CDR1 SGHTA and CDR2 FQGTGA. V was cut by 1 base and J by 3 bases, with 7 bases left in between. As DNA, the CDR3 is TGTGCCAGCAGCTTAAATCGCGGCTACGAGCAGTACTTC. It specifies CASSLNRGYEQYF.

A note on this clone: One end of the junction is discordant with germline, which a read error may explain. The rearrangement joins TRBV7-9 to TRBJ1-2, with D maybe TRBD1 (5 bases). Germline CDR1 SEHNR, CDR2 FQNEAQ (reference sequence). The CDR3 has 16 amino acids. CDR3: CASGLDPRRAGHGYTF. Written as DNA, the CDR3 is TGTGCCAGCGGCTTAGATCCCAGAAGGGCAGGGCATGGCTACACCTTC.

The gene calls are TRBV6-1 and TRBJ2-1, with 7 nucleotides matching TRBD2. V dropped 7 bases and J dropped 12; count of bases not matched to a gene: 15. The CDR3 runs 14 residues. Germline lookup yields CDR1 MNHNS and CDR2 SASEGT. The CDR3 bases are TGTGCCAGCACCTCTAGCGGACTCCACGAGTCGCAGTTCTTC. Encoded protein: CASTSSGLHESQFF.

This clone came up once. The CDR3 spells CASCTSNEQFF. CDR3 bases: TGTGCCAGCTGCACGTCCAATGAGCAGTTCTTC. The J gene is TRBJ2-1, the V gene TRBV18; D is undetermined. V dropped 7 bases and J dropped 6 bases, with 7 bases sitting between them. The CDR3 loop spans 11 amino acids. Germline V CDR1 and CDR2: KGHSH, LQKENI.

This clone is a singleton in its sample. This chain links TRBV2 with TRBJ1-5; TRBD1 might be the D (5 bases). Germline values: CDR1 SNHLY, CDR2 FYNNEI. Trimming left V 5 bases short and J 4 bases short, with 12 bases between. The CDR3 runs 14 residues. CDR3 DNA: TGTGCCAGCAGTACTTACAGGAGTAATCAGCCCCAGCATTTT. Translation gives CASSTYRSNQPQHF.

In nucleotides, the CDR3 is TGTGCCAGTTGGGGTGGCGGGGTCTCCTACGAGCAGTACTTC. Encoded protein: CASWGGGVSYEQYF. J is TRBJ2-7 and V is TRBV2, with D tentatively TRBD2 (6 bases). V lost 9 bases to trimming and J lost 0 bases, with 15 bases between them. Per germline, CDR1 SNHLY and CDR2 FYNNEI. The CDR3 consists of 14 residues. The variable domain in full, with the rest retrieved from reference TRBV2 and TRBJ2-7, is EPEVTQTPSHQVTQMGQEVILRCVPISNHLYFYWYRQILGQKVEFLVSFYNNEISEKSEIFDDQFSVERPDGSNFTLKIRSTKLEDSAMYFCASWGGGVSYEQYFGPGTRLTVT.

V and J are TRBV4-2 and TRBJ2-3; TRBD2 is a possible D gene (6 bases). The V end lost 6 bases, the J end lost 2 bases, and 24 bases lay between the germline ends. Germline V CDR1 and CDR2: LGHNA, YNFKEQ. The CDR3 totals 18 residues. The CDR3 nucleotides read TGTGCCAGCAGACCGACCGCGGGACGTCTTACTTCCACAGATACGCAGTATTTT. Protein: CASRPTAGRLTSTDTQYF.

The chain joins TRBV5-6 to TRBJ2-2, with D perhaps TRBD1 (5 bases). This CDR3 region has 14 residues. Germline V CDR1 and CDR2: SGHDT, YYEEEE. V was trimmed by 3 bases and J by 4 bases, leaving 10 bases between them. The CDR3 loop is CASSWQGSTGELFF. CDR3 in DNA: TGTGCCAGCAGCTGGCAGGGAAGCACCGGGGAGCTGTTTTTT.

The V gene is TRBV30, the J gene TRBJ1-2, with D possibly matching TRBD1 (5 bases). Germline V gene sequence: CDR1 GTSNPN, CDR2 SVGIG (reference sequence). Trimming pared 7 bases from V and 6 bases from J, leaving 15 bases between. The CDR3 consists of 12 residues. The CDR3 spells CALGEEDHGYTF. CDR3 coding DNA: TGTGCCTTAGGGGAGGAAGACCATGGCTACACCTTC.

The gene calls are TRBV2 and TRBJ2-5; the D gene is possibly TRBD1 (5 bases). This CDR3 contains 14 residues. CDR1 is SNHLY, CDR2 FYNNEI, per germline. Trimming shortened V by 6 bases and J by 4 bases, and 15 bases separated the two germline ends. CDR3 sequence reads: CASSPGAPRETQYF. The CDR3 DNA reads TGTGCCAGCAGCCCTGGGGCGCCCCGAGAGACCCAGTACTTC.

The CDR3 DNA reads as TGCGCCAGCAGCCAAGAATTACGGGACAGGGGTAATGAAAAACTGTTTTTT. Translating gives CASSQELRDRGNEKLFF. The V gene is TRBV4-1, the J gene TRBJ1-4, with 10 bases lining up with TRBD1. Germline trimming cut 0 bases from V and 4 bases from J; bases unmatched to any gene: 5. CDR1 and CDR2 (germline): MGHRA, YSYEKL. This CDR3 contains 17 residues.

The rearrangement joins TRBV30 to TRBJ2-7; no reliable D call. Germline lookup yields CDR1 GTSNPN and CDR2 SVGIG (reference sequence). The V gene lost 4 bases and the J gene lost 1 base, with 5 bases spanning the gap. The length of the CDR3 is 11 residues. This chain's CDR3 is CAWKLSYEQYF. CDR3 coding DNA: TGTGCCTGGAAATTATCCTACGAGCAGTACTTC.

This chain connects TRBV7-2 to TRBJ1-2; maybe TRBD1 (5 bases). CDR1 and CDR2 (germline): SGHTA, FQGNSA. The CDR3 extends over 15 amino acids. The V end lost 0 bases, the J end lost 3 bases, and 11 bases lay between the germline ends. The CDR3 coding sequence is TGTGCCAGCAGCTTAGCGGGGGGAGGGGACTATGGCTACACCTTC. Translating gives CASSLAGGGDYGYTF.

V gene TRBV7-2 combines with J gene TRBJ2-1, with 12 bases fitting TRBD2. With V trimmed by 6 bases and J by 8 bases, 8 bases remained unmatched. The CDR3 is 15 amino acids. Germline CDR1 reads SGHTA; CDR2 reads FQGNSA. The CDR3 sequence: CASSSTSGGLYEQFF. The CDR3 DNA reads TGTGCCAGCAGTTCCACTAGCGGGGGGCTATATGAGCAGTTCTTC.

The J gene is TRBJ2-6, the V gene TRBV5-1; TRBD1 agrees at 9 bases. The CDR3 length is 16 residues. CDR1 and CDR2 (germline): SGHRS, YFSETQ. The V gene end was trimmed by 3 bases and the J gene end by 2 bases; junction bases not matched to a gene: 3. CDR3 sequence: CASSYTGGAGANVLTF. CDR3 DNA: TGCGCCAGCAGCTACACAGGGGGCGCTGGGGCCAACGTCCTGACTTTC. Together with reference TRBV5-1 and TRBJ2-6, the CDR3 gives the full variable domain: KAGVTQTPRYLIKTRGQQVTLSCSPISGHRSVSWYQQTPGQGLQFLFEYFSETQRNKGNFPGRFSGRQFSNSRSEMNVSTLELGDSALYLCASSYTGGAGANVLTFGAGSRLTVL.

The chain recombines TRBV28 with TRBJ2-3; the match to TRBD1 covers 9 bases. After removal of 10 bases from V and 5 bases from J, the junction contained 13 bases not matched to a gene. Germline V gene sequence: CDR1 MDHEN, CDR2 SYDVKM. This CDR3 has 15 amino acids. CDR3 protein: CATYLTGTGKDTQYF. The CDR3 coding sequence is TGTGCCACCTATCTTACCGGGACAGGGAAAGATACGCAGTATTTT.

The rearrangement uses TRBV19 and TRBJ1-5; the match to TRBD1 covers 7 bases. Germline loops: CDR1 LNHDA, CDR2 SQIVND (reference sequence). The V and J ends lost 9 bases and 5 bases, in that order; junction bases with no gene match: 7. The CDR3 length is 13 residues. The CDR3 protein is CASTGTDDQPQHF. CDR3 DNA sequence: TGTGCCAGCACCGGGACAGATGATCAGCCCCAGCATTTT.

The rearrangement uses TRBV7-9 and TRBJ2-1; no firm D call. V gave up 5 bases and J gave up 2 bases, with 7 bases separating them. Per germline, CDR1 SEHNR and CDR2 FQNEAQ (reference sequence). The CDR3 covers 13 residues. The CDR3 coding sequence is TGTGCCAGCAGCCCCCTCCCCTACAATGAGCAGTTCTTC. This codes for CASSPLPYNEQFF.

The V gene is TRBV28, the J gene TRBJ1-1; 10 nucleotides agree with TRBD1. V dropped 3 bases and J dropped 3; count of bases not matched to a gene: 13. This CDR3 has 18 amino acids. The V gene's germline CDR1 is MDHEN and CDR2 SYDVKM. In nucleotides, the CDR3 is TGTGCCAGCAGTTTGGATATCAGCGGGACAGGGGCGCACACTGAAGCTTTCTTT. The encoded protein is CASSLDISGTGAHTEAFF.

As regards this clone: Sequence at one end of the junction differs from germline and may be a read error. The J gene is TRBJ1-5, the V gene TRBV7-8; D is undetermined. Germline-derived CDR1 and CDR2 are SGHVS and FQNEAQ. The CDR3 has 15 amino acids. The DNA of the CDR3 is TGTGCCACCAGCTGGGGAGAGGGTAGCAATCAGCCCCAGCATTTT. Translating it yields CATSWGEGSNQPQHF. Based on the CDR3 plus reference TRBV7-8 and TRBJ1-5, the full variable domain is GAGVSQSPRYKVAKRGQDVALRCDPISGHVSLFWYQQALGQGPEFLTYFQNEAQLDKSGLPSDRFFAERPEGSVSTLKIQRTQQEDSAVYLCATSWGEGSNQPQHFGDGTRLSIL.

V usage is TRBV28 and J usage is TRBJ2-1, with 8 bases matching TRBD2. The trim removed 4 bases at V and 6 bases at J, leaving 8 bases unmatched. Germline values: CDR1 MDHEN, CDR2 SYDVKM. CDR3 length: 15 amino acids. The DNA for the CDR3 is TGTGCCAGCAGTTCGCTAGCGGGTGTAAGCAATGAGCAGTTCTTC. It yields the protein CASSSLAGVSNEQFF. The full variable domain, with the rest looked up from reference TRBV28 and TRBJ2-1, is DVKVTQSSRYLVKRTGEKVFLECVQDMDHENMFWYRQDPGLGLRLIYFSYDVKMKEKGDIPEGYSVSREKKERFSLILESASTNQTSMYLCASSSLAGVSNEQFFGPGTRLTVL.